The TCR beta chain described here comes from a study of T cell repertoires in breast cancer (dated by TCRdb to the mid-2010s). About the study as a whole: Tumors, lymph nodes and peripheral blood lymphocytes from breast cancer patients were profiled in the study, along with peripheral blood from healthy control donors. Tumors and tumor-involved lymph nodes were minced and digested with Liberase and DNase, then filtered through 70-um and 40-um filters. Tumor-free lymph nodes were processed with no enzymatic digestion, and blood samples were separated using Ficoll. The majority of the roughly 22 patient tumors analyzed for shared TCRs were ER+/PR+. The controls were nine healthy donors whose age range was similar to that of the patients. On average, sequencing produced roughly 500,000 sequences per sample and roughly 9.5 reads per input cell. Given the low mutational burden of breast cancer and the rarity of common mutations in breast cancer, it was reasoned that TCRs shared between breast cancer patients would target shared antigens. Results and caveats for the whole study, not just this receptor: Because transcript abundance and primer differences skewed clone recovery, emulsion RT-PCR was regarded as qualitative rather than quantitative. Some 17 TCR pairs were shared across seven or more patient tumors and were rarely found in control blood, which suggests possible tumor specificity. Genuine antitumor clones may have been missed because singleton TCRs were discarded and only part of each tumor was sampled. Compared with tumor-free nodes, tumor-involved sentinel lymph nodes shared about fourfold more TCRs with matched tumor repertoires (about 8.3% versus 1.9%). Shared TCRs were encoded by various nucleotide sequences, which suggests selection and expansion based on antigen.

Paired alpha-beta TCRs of CD8+ T cells were analyzed using an expanded emulsion RT-PCR method with primers for all TCR V genes. Before emulsion RT-PCR, CD8+ T cells were isolated with a CD8 positive selection kit and incubated overnight in 10 IU/mL IL-2. The sample holds a few counts of this clonotype. Its antigen is still unknown. No clone much larger than this one lies a single base away; base qualities are absent. The library came from emulsion pairing. Unpaired genes were suppressed by a second nested PCR containing blocking oligos, after which a third nested PCR added Illumina adaptors and barcodes. Each emulsion RT-PCR master mix contained about 4,500-280,000 T cells, with C-region, Stepout and V-region primers. The Micellula Emulsion and Purification Kit was used to make the emulsions, and Qiagen OneStep RT-PCR reagents were used for RT-PCR. The pooled libraries were sequenced on an Illumina MiSeq using paired-end 2 x 250 reads. Per the authors' processing: Read pairs were joined in Galaxy and clipped at the engineered overlap into separate alpha and beta files, and reads that were not clipped were discarded. To assign alpha-beta pairs, the researchers used CompleteTCR, a MiTCR-based pipeline that relies on an R script to link chains sharing read cluster identifiers. TCR sequences that were observed only once, representing about 1-3.3%, were removed as potential sequencing errors. The public sequencing data were trimmed at Q25 with fastp and processed into clonotypes with MiXCR by TCRdb, which kept only in-frame beta chains. Each entry is one CDR3 protein sequence, shown with its most common DNA and genes. These V and J calls rely on TCRdb rather than the paper's analysis. The table for this sample lists several hundred distinct CDR3 sequences; less than 60% of them were counted only once. The top ten clones comprise approximately 87% of the sample.

Sequences were obtained from CD8+ T cells. This clonotype was sampled from a pool of human donors with breast cancer or a healthy control (not recorded which).

The DNA sequence reads TGTGCCAGCAGTTTAGGTGTCCAGCGCGGGAGGGGAGGCAATGAGCAGTTCTTC. Its translation reads: CASSLGVQRGRGGNEQFF. Rearrangement joined TRBV12-3 or TRBV12-4 to TRBJ2-1; the junction holds 9 bases that match TRBD2. Ends trimmed: V by 1 base, J by 6 bases; bases unmatched to a gene: 13. From cysteine to phenylalanine, the CDR3 is 18 amino acids long. Just CDR3 DNA is preserved here, 54 bases in frame from base 1.